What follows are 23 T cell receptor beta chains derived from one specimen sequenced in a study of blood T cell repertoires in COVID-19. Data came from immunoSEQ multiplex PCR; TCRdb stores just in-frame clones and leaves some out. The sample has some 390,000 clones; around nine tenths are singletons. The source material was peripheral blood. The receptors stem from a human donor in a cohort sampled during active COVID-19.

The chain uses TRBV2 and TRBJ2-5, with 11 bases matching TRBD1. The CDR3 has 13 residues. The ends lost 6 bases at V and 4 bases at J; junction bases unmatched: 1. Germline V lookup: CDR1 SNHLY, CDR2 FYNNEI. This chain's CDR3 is CASSGQGAETQYF. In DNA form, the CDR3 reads TGTGCCAGCAGCGGACAGGGGGCAGAGACCCAGTACTTC.

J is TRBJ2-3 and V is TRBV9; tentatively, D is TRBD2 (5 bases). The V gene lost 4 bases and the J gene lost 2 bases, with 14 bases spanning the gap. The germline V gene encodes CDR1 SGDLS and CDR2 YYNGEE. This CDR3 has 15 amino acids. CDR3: CASSPRDTVTDTQYF. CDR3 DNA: TGTGCCAGCAGCCCCCGGGATACCGTCACAGATACGCAGTATTTT. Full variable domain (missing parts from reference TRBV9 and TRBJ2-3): DSGVTQTPKHLITATGQRVTLRCSPRSGDLSVYWYQQSLDQGLQFLIQYYNGEERAKGNILERFSAQQFPDLHSELNLSSLELGDSALYFCASSPRDTVTDTQYFGPGTRLTVL.

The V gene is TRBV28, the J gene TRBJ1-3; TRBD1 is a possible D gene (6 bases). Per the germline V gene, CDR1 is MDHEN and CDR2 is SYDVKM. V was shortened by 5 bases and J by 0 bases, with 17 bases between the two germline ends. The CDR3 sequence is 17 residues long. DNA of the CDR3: TGTGCCAGCAGTGCAGAAGAGGGCAGGGGCTCTGGAAACACCATATATTTT. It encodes CASSAEEGRGSGNTIYF.

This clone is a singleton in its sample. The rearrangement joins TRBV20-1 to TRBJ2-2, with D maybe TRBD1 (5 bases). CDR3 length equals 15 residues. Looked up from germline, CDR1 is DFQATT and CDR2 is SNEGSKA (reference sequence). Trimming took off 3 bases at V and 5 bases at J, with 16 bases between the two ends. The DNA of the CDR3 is TGCAGTGCTAGTTGGGATTTATCAGGGACCGGGGAGCTGTTTTTT. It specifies CSASWDLSGTGELFF.

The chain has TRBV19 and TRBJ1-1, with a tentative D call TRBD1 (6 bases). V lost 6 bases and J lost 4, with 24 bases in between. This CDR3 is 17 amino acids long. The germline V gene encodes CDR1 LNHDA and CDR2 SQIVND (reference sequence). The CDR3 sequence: CASSPPFGGLSRTEAFF. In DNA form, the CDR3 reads TGTGCCAGTAGCCCCCCATTCGGGGGGCTAAGTCGCACTGAAGCTTTCTTT.

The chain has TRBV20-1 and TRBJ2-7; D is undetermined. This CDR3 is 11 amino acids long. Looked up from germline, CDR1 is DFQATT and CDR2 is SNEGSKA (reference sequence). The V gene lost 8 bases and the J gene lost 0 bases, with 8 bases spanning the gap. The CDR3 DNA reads TGCAGTCCCTTCAGCTCCTACGAGCAGTACTTC. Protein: CSPFSSYEQYF.

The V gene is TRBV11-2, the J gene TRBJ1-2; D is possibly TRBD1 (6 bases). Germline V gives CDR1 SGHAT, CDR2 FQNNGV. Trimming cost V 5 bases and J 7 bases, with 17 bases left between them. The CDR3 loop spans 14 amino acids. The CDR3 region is CASSASTGFPGYTF. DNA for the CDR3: TGTGCCAGCAGCGCCTCCACAGGGTTCCCTGGCTACACCTTC.

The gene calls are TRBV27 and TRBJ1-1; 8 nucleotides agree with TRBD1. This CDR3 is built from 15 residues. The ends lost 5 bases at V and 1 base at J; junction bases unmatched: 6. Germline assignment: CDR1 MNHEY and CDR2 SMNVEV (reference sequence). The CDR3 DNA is TGTGCCAGCAGTCCAGAGACAGGGGAGAACACTGAAGCTTTCTTT. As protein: CASSPETGENTEAFF.

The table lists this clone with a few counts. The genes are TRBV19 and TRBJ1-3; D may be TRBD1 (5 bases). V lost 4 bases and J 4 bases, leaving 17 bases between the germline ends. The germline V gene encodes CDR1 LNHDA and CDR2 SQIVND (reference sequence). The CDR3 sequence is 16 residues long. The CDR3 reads CASSTLPGPGGNTIYF. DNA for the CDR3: TGTGCCAGTAGTACCCTCCCAGGGCCCGGCGGAAACACCATATATTTT. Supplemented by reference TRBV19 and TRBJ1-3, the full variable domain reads DGGITQSPKYLFRKEGQNVTLSCEQNLNHDAMYWYRQDPGQGLRLIYYSQIVNDFQKGDIAEGYSVSREKKESFPLTVTSAQKNPTAFYLCASSTLPGPGGNTIYFGEGSWLTVV.

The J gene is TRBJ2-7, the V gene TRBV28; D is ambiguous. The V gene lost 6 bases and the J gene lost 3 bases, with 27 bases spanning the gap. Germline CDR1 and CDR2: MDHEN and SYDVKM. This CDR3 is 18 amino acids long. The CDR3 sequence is CASSPDFLWRRKNYEQYF. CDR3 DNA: TGTGCCAGCAGCCCCGACTTTCTTTGGCGAAGAAAAAACTACGAGCAGTACTTC.

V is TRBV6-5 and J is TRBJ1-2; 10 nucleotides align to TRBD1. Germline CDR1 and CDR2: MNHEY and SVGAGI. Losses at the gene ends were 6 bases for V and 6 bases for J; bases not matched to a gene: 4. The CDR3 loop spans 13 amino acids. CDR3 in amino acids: CASRRDRGNGYTF. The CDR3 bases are TGTGCCAGCAGAAGGGACAGGGGTAATGGCTACACCTTC.

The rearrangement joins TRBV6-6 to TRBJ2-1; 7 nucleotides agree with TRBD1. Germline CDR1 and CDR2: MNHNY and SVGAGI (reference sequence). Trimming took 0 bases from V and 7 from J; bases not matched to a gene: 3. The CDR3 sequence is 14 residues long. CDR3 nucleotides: TGTGCCAGCAGTTACTCAGGGACAGCAAATGAGCAGTTCTTC. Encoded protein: CASSYSGTANEQFF.

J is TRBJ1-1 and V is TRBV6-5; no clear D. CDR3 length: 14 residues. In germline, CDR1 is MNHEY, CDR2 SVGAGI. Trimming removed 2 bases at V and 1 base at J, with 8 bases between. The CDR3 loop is CASSYLPGNTEAFF. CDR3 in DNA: TGTGCCAGCAGTTACCTTCCGGGGAACACTGAAGCTTTCTTT.

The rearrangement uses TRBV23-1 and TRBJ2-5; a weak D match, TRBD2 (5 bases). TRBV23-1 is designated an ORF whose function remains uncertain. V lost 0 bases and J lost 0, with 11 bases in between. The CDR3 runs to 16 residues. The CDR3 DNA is TGCGCCAGCAGTCAATCGTTGAGGGCCCACCAAGAGACCCAGTACTTC. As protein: CASSQSLRAHQETQYF.

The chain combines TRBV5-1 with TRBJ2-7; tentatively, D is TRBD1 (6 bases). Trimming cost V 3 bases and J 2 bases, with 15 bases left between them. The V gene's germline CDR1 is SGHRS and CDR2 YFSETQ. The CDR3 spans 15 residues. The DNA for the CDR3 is TGCGCCAGCAGCTATAACAGGGCGGACCCCTACGAGCAGTACTTC. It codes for CASSYNRADPYEQYF. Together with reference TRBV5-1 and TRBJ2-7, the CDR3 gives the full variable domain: KAGVTQTPRYLIKTRGQQVTLSCSPISGHRSVSWYQQTPGQGLQFLFEYFSETQRNKGNFPGRFSGRQFSNSRSEMNVSTLELGDSALYLCASSYNRADPYEQYFGPGTRLTVT.

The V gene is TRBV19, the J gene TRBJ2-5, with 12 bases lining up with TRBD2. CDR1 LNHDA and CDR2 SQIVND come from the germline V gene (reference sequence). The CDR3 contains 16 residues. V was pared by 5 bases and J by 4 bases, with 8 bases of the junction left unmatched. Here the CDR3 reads CASSSGLAGSRETQYF. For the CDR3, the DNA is TGTGCCAGTAGTTCGGGACTAGCGGGCTCGCGAGAGACCCAGTACTTC.

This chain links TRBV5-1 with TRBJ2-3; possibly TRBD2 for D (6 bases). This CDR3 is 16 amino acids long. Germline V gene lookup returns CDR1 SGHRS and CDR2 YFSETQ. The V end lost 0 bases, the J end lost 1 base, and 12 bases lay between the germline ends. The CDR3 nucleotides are TGCGCCAGCAGCTTGGCCGTGAGGAGGGGCACAGATACGCAGTATTTT. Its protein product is CASSLAVRRGTDTQYF.

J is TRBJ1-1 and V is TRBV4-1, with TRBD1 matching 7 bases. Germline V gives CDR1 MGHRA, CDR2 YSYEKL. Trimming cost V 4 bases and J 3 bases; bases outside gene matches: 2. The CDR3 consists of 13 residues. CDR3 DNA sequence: TGCGCCAGCAGCCGACAGGGTTACACTGAAGCTTTCTTT. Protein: CASSRQGYTEAFF.

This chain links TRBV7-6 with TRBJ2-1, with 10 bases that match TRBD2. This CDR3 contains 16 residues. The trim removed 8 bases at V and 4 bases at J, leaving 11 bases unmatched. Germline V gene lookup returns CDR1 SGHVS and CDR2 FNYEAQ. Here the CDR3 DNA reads TGTGCCAGCGGCCGAGCTAGCGGGAGAACTTACAATGAGCAGTTCTTC. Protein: CASGRASGRTYNEQFF.

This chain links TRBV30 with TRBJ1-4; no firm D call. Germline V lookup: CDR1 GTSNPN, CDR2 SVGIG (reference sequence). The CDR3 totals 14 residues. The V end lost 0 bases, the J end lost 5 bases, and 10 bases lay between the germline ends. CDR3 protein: CAWSVRSENEKLFF. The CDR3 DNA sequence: TGTGCCTGGAGTGTACGGTCGGAGAATGAAAAACTGTTTTTT.

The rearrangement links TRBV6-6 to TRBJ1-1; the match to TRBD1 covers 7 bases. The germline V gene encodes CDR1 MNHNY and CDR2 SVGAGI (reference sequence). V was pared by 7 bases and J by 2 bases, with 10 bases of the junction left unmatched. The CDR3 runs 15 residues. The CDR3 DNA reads TGTGCCAGCACCGGGACAGATCCTTTCAACACTGAAGCTTTCTTT. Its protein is CASTGTDPFNTEAFF.

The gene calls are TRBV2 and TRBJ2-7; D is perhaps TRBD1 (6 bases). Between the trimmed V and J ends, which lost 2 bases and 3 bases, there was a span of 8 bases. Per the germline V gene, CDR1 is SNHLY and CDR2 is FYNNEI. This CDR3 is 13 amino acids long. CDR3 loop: CASSEIRGYEQYF. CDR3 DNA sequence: TGTGCCAGCAGTGAAATCAGGGGCTACGAGCAGTACTTC.

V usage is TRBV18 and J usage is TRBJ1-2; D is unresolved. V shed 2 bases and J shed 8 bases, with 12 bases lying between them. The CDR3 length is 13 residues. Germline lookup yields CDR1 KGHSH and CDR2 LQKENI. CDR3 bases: TGTGCCAGCTCACCAGGCCAAACCAACGGCTACACCTTC. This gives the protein CASSPGQTNGYTF.